This T cell receptor beta chain is drawn from a study of blood T cell repertoires in COVID-19. Study context: PBMCs, B-cell-depleted T cells, or T cells were the source of the cDNA or gDNA that made up the material.

Study processing details: Amplified reference gene primers provided the basis for estimating nucleated cell counts. The method was immunoSEQ multiplex PCR; TCRdb's version includes in-frame clones alone and lacks a portion of them. For V, J and clone size, that table is used; D and trimming come from the DNA. The data show some 270,000 clones, with roughly 82% seen just once and 5.5% to 6% held by the top ten. Trimming cost V 5 bases and J 5 bases; bases outside gene matches: 10. The germline V gene encodes CDR1 SEHNR and CDR2 FQNEAQ (reference sequence). This CDR3 spans 16 amino acids. Seattle's cohort entered during active infection and was followed longitudinally.

This receptor was identified in a woman older than 75 with COVID-19, enrolled during active disease. Sequencing used peripheral blood. J is TRBJ2-5 and V is TRBV7-9; TRBD2 matches 11 bases. The CDR3, as DNA: TGTGCCAGCAGCCCGGGCCTAGCGGGGGGTCGGGAGACCCAGTACTTC. Amino acids: CASSPGLAGGRETQYF.